This T cell receptor (beta chain) emerged from a study of CD8 T cells in ankylosing spondylitis. General study findings and limits: A TCR beta motif of seven or eight highly homologous variants appeared characteristic of ankylosing spondylitis blood. Significant enrichment of disease-linked clones was reportedly seen in matched ankylosing spondylitis synovial fluid. Previously reported in reactive arthritis synovial fluid and blood were some of the motif variants.

CDR3 size: 15 residues. CDR1 SGHTA and CDR2 FQGNSA come from the germline V gene. The V gene lost 1 base and the J gene lost 0 bases, with 7 bases spanning the gap. Scientists made TCR beta libraries using quantitative 5'-RACE with molecular barcodes. TCRdb redid the calling of the 5' RACE reads with MiXCR, one entry per CDR3 protein. The data show around 210,000 distinct CDR3 sequences, around 8% seen once. This clonotype was seen repeatedly, ten times or more. Its matching antigen is unknown. This TCR came from a female donor with ankylosing spondylitis or in good health (not recorded which). The rearrangement uses TRBV7-2 and TRBJ1-3; D remains unclear. Sequencing input: blood, either unsorted or a sorted T cell fraction (not recorded which). The CDR3 region is CASSLETNSGNTIYF. The CDR3 DNA follows: TGTGCCAGCAGCTTAGAAACGAACTCTGGAAACACCATATATTTT. Using reference TRBV7-2 and TRBJ1-3 for the parts outside the CDR3, the full variable domain is GAGVSQSPSNKVTEKGKDVELRCDPISGHTALYWYRQSLGQGLEFLIYFQGNSAPDKSGLPSDRFSAERTGGSVSTLTIQRTQQEDSAVYLCASSLETNSGNTIYFGEGSWLTVV.